This T cell receptor (beta chain) appears in the sequencing data of a study of Graves' ophthalmopathy and Graves' hyperthyroidism. Scientists amplified the TCR beta CDR3 regions from RNA transcripts. HTBI primers were employed in first-round RT-PCR, then a second-round multiplex PCR followed. TCRdb itself ran the multiplex PCR reads through MiXCR, one entry per CDR3 protein. Of about 160,000 distinct CDR3 sequences in the sample, 35% to 50% are singletons; the top ten hold over 7%. There are 13 residues in the CDR3. V lost 2 bases and J 4 bases, leaving 11 bases between the germline ends. CDR1 and CDR2 from the germline V gene are GTSNPN and SVGIG (reference sequence). In regard to this clonotype: The antigen is not known.

Patients were excluded if they had other autoimmune diseases or uncontrolled infections, and likewise if pregnancy or lactation applied. General study findings and limits: In blood, most expanded thyroid clonotypes above 0.001 frequency were also detected. With around 70% sensitivity and approximately 72% specificity, the model predicted ophthalmopathy progression.

This chain links TRBV30 with TRBJ1-1; D call uncertain. The TCR comes from a man aged 25-40 years with Graves' ophthalmopathy. The sequenced sample consisted of peripheral blood. The CDR3 DNA sequence: TGTGCCTGGAGTTACGGTAGAGGCACTGAAGCTTTCTTT. It codes for CAWSYGRGTEAFF.